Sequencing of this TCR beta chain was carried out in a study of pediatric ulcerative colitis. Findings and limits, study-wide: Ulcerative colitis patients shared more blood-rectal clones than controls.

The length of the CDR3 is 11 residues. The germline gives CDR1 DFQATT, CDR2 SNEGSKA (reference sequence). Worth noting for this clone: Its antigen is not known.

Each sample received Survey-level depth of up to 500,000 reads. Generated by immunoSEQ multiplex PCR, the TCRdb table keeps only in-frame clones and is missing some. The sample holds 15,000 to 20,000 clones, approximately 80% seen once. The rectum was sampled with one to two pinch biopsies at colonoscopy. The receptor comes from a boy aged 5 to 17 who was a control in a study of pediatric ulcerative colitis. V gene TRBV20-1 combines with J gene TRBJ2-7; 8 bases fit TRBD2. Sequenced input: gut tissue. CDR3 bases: TGCGGGACTAGGACAGCCTACGAGCAGTACTTC. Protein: CGTRTAYEQYF.